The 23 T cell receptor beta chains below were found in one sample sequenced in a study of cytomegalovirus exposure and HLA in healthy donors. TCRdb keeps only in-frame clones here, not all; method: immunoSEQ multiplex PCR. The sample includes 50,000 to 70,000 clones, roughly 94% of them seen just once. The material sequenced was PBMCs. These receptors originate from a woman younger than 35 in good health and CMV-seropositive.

The CDR3 spells CASSRNTGEKLFF. The CDR3 DNA sequence: TGTGCCAGCAGCAGAAATACAGGAGAAAAACTGTTTTTT. The rearrangement uses TRBV5-4 and TRBJ1-4; a possible D gene is TRBD1 (5 bases). CDR1 and CDR2 from the germline V gene are SGHNT and YYREEE (reference sequence). There are 13 residues in the CDR3. V lost 4 bases, J lost 8 bases, and 12 bases lay in between.

In DNA form, the CDR3 reads TGCGCCAGCACCCTCGGCGGGCGGGGTTACAATGAGCAGTTCTTC. Translated: CASTLGGRGYNEQFF. The chain employs TRBV5-1 and TRBJ2-1; possibly TRBD2 for D (6 bases). With 6 bases removed from V and 4 bases from J, the gap between germline ends came to 17 bases. Germline assignment: CDR1 SGHRS and CDR2 YFSETQ. This CDR3 region has 15 residues.

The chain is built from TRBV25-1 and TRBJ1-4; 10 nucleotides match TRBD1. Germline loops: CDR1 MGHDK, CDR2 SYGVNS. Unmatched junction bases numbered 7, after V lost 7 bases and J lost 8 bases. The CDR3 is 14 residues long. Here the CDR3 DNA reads TGTGCCAGCAATCCGGGACAGGGGAGAGAAAAACTGTTTTTT. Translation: CASNPGQGREKLFF.

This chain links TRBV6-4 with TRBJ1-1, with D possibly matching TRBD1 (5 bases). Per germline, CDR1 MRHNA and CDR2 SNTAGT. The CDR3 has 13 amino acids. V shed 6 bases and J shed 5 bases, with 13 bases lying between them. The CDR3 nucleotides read TGTGCCAGCAGCCGGGAGGAGGGGACTGAAGCTTTCTTT. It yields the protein CASSREEGTEAFF.

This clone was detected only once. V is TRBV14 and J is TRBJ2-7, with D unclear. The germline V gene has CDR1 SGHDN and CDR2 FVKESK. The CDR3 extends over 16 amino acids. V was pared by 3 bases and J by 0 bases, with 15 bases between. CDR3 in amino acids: CASSHLTYSSSYEQYF. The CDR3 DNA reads TGTGCCAGCAGCCATTTAACTTACTCAAGCTCCTACGAGCAGTACTTC.

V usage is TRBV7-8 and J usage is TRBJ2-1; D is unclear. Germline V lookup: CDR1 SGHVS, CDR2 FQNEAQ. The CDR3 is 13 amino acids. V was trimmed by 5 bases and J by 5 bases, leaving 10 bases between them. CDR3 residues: CASSPARNNEQFF. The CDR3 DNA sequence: TGTGCCAGCAGCCCTGCCAGGAACAATGAGCAGTTCTTC.

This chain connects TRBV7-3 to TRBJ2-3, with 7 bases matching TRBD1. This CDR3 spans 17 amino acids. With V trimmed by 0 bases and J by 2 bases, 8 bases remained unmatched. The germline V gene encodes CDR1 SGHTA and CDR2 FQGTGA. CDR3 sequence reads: CASSLTGTARSTDTQYF. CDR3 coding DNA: TGTGCCAGCAGCTTAACTGGGACAGCCCGCTCCACAGATACGCAGTATTTT. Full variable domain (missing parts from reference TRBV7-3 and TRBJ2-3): GAGVSQTPSNKVTEKGKYVELRCDPISGHTALYWYRQSLGQGPEFLIYFQGTGAADDSGLPNDRFFAVRPEGSVSTLKIQRTERGDSAVYLCASSLTGTARSTDTQYFGPGTRLTVL.

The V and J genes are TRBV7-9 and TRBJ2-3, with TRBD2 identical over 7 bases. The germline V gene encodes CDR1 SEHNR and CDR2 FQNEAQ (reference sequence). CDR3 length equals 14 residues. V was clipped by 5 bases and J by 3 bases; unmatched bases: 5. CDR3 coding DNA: TGTGCCAGCAGCGTCAGGGAGGGTACAGATACGCAGTATTTT. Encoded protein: CASSVREGTDTQYF.

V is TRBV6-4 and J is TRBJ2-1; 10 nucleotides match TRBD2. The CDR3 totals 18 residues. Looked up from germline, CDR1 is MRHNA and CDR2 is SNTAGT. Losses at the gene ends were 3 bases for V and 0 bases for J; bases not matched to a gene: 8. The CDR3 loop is CASSEELAGSSSYNEQFF. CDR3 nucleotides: TGTGCCAGCAGTGAAGAACTAGCGGGATCGAGCTCCTACAATGAGCAGTTCTTC.

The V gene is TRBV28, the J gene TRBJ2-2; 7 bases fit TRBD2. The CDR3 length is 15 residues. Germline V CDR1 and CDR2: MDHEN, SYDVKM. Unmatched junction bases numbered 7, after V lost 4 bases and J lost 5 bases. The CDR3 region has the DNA TGTGCCAGCAGTTCCATAAGTAGCGGGACCGGGGAGCTGTTTTTT. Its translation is CASSSISSGTGELFF.

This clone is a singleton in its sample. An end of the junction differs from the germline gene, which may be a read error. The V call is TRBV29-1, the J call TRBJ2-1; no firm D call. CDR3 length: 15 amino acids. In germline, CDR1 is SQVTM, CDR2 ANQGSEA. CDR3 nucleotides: TGCAGCGTCGAAGGGTTTGGCGGTCCCTACAATGAGCAGTTCTTC. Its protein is CSVEGFGGPYNEQFF.

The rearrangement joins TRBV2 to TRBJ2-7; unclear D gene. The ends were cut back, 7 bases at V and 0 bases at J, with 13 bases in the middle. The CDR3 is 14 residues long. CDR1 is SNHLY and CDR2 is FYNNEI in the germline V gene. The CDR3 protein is CASTLEWSSYEQYF. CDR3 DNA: TGTGCCAGCACCCTTGAATGGAGCTCCTACGAGCAGTACTTC.

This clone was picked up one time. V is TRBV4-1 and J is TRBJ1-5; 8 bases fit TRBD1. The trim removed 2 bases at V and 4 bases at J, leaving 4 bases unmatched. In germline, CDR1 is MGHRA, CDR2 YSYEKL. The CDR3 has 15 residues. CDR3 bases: TGCGCCAGCAGCCAACCTGGACAGGGTAATCAGCCCCAGCATTTT. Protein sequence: CASSQPGQGNQPQHF.

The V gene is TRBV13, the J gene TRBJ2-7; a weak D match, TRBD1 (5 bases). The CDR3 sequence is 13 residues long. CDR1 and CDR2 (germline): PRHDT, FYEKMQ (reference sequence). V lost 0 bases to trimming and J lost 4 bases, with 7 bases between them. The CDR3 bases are TGTGCCAGCAGCTTAGGGCAGGGATACGAGCAGTACTTC. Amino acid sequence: CASSLGQGYEQYF.

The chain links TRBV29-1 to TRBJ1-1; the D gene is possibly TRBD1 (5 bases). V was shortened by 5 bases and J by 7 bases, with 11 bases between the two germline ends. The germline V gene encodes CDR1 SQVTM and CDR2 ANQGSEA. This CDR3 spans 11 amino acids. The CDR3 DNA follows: TGCAGCGTTAATAGGGGCTTTGAAGCTTTCTTT. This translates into CSVNRGFEAFF.

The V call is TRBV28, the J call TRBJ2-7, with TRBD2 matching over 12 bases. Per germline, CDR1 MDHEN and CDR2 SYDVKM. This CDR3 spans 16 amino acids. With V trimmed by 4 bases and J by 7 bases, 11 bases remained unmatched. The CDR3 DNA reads TGTGCCAGCAGTTCCGCCGGGACTAGCGGGTTTTGGGAGCAGTACTTC. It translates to CASSSAGTSGFWEQYF.

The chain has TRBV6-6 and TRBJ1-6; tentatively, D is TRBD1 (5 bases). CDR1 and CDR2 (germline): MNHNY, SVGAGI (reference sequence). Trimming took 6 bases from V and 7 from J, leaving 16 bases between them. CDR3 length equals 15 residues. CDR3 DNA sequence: TGTGCCAGCAGACCGCAGCGGGGCGAGAATTCACCCCTCCACTTT. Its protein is CASRPQRGENSPLHF.

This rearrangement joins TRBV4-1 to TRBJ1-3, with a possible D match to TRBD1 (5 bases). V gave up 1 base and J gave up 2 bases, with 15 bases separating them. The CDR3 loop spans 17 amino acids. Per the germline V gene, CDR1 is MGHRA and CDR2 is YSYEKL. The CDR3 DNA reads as TGCGCCAGCAGCCAAGGCGGGGCAAAAAGGACTGGAAACACCATATATTTT. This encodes CASSQGGAKRTGNTIYF.

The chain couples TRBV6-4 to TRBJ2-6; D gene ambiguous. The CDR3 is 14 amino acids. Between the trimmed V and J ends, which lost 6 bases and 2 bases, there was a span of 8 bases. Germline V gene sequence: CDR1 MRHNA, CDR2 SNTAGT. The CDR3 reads CASRDDTGANVLTF. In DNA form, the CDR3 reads TGTGCCAGCAGGGATGACACTGGGGCCAACGTCCTGACTTTC.

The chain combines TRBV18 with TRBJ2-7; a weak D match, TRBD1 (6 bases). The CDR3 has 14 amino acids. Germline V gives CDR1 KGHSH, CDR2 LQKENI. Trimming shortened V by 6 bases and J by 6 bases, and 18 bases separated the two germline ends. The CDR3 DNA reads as TGTGCCAGCTCTCTTCAACAGGGTAAAAGCGAGCAGTACTTC. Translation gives CASSLQQGKSEQYF.

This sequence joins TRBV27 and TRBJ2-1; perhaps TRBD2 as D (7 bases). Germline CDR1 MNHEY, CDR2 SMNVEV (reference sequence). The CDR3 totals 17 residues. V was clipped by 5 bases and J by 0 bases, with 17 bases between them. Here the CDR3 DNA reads TGTGCCAGCAGTGTGGGGGGGCGGGGCAGCTCCTACAATGAGCAGTTCTTC. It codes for CASSVGGRGSSYNEQFF.

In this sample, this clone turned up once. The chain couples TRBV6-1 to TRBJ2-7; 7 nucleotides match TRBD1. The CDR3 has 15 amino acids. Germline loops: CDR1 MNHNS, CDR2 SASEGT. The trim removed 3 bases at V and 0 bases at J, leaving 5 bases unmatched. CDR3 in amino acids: CASSDAGTASYEQYF. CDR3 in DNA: TGTGCCAGCAGTGACGCCGGGACAGCCTCCTACGAGCAGTACTTC.

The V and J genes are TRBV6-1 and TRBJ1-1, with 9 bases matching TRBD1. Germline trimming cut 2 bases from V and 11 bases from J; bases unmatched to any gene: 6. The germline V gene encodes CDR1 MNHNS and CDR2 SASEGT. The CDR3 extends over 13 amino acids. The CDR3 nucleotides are TGTGCCAGCAGTGAAACGGACAGGGGAGATGCTTTCTTT. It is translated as CASSETDRGDAFF.